The rows below give T cell receptor beta chains drawn from one sample of a study of cytomegalovirus exposure and HLA in healthy donors. Some clones are missing from TCRdb's copy, which holds only in-frame ones; the method was immunoSEQ multiplex PCR. The sample records roughly 190,000 clones, about 84% being singletons. Input material: PBMCs. These receptors originate from a man between 50 and 59 years old in good health and CMV-seronegative. The CDR3 runs from the conserved cysteine through the conserved F or W. A D gene is named only where the DNA matches it firmly. Only part of the rows carry a size: once, few, many, or a class if the clone is expanded.

D	size	J	V	length	DNA	CDR3
TRBD1	NA	TRBJ1-6	TRBV6-6	15	TGTGCCAGCAGCGGGTTAAGGGGGCAGGGTTCACCCCTCCACTTT	CASSGLRGQGSPLHF
NA	NA	TRBJ2-7	TRBV19	15	TGTGCCAGTAGGCAGAACAGGGACGGAGCCTACGAGCAGTACTTC	CASRQNRDGAYEQYF
TRBD1	NA	TRBJ1-5	TRBV19	14	TGTGCCAGTAGCGACAGGGAACGCAATCAGCCCCAGCATTTT	CASSDRERNQPQHF
TRBD2	NA	TRBJ2-7	TRBV10-3	14	TGTGCCATCAGTGAATGGCTAGCGGAGCCCGAGCAGTACTTC	CAISEWLAEPEQYF
TRBD1	NA	TRBJ2-7	TRBV15	15	TGTGCCACCAGCAGGGAGACAGGGTTCTCCTACGAGCAGTACTTC	CATSRETGFSYEQYF
TRBD2	NA	TRBJ2-1	TRBV7-3	14	TGTGCCAGCAAGAGTAGCGGGGCCTACAATGAGCAGTTCTTC	CASKSSGAYNEQFF
TRBD1	NA	TRBJ1-5	TRBV19	14	TGTGCCAGTTGGACAGGGACTAACAATCAGCCCCAGCATTTT	CASWTGTNNQPQHF
NA	NA	TRBJ1-1	TRBV7-9	18	TGTTCCAGCAGCCCTAGCGATCGGGGGGGGCAGGGCGACACTGAAGCTTTCTTT	CSSSPSDRGGQGDTEAFF
NA	NA	TRBJ2-5	TRBV11-1	13	TGTGCCAGCACTACAGCAAACCAAGAGACCCAGTACTTC	CASTTANQETQYF
TRBD1	NA	TRBJ1-5	TRBV30	16	TGTGCCTGGAGTCGGGGACAGGCGTATAGCAATCAGCCCCAGCATTTT	CAWSRGQAYSNQPQHF
NA	NA	TRBJ1-6	TRBV7-2	16	TGTGCCAGCAGACACGAGACGGGAAAGGATAATTCACCCCTCCACTTT	CASRHETGKDNSPLHF
TRBD1	NA	TRBJ1-3	TRBV4-3	17	TGCGCCAGCAGCCAAGCCTTCGGGACAGGGGTCGGAAACACCATATATTTT	CASSQAFGTGVGNTIYF
TRBD1	NA	TRBJ1-2	TRBV28	15	TGTGCCAGCAGTTCGCCGACAGGGTACGGCTATGGCTACACCTTC	CASSSPTGYGYGYTF
NA	once	TRBJ1-2	TRBV9	13	TGTGCCAGCAGCGTAAGGGACACCTGGGGCTACACCTTC	CASSVRDTWGYTF
NA	few	TRBJ2-3	TRBV7-9	12	TGTGCCAGCAGCCCCTTTGAGGATACGCAGTATTTT	CASSPFEDTQYF
NA	NA	TRBJ2-3	TRBV25-1	15	TGTGCCAGCAGTGAATACCGGGAAGTGACAGATACGCAGTATTTT	CASSEYREVTDTQYF
NA	NA	TRBJ2-1	TRBV5-1	15	TGCGCCAGCAGCACCACTAGTGCCGCACTGAATGAGCAGTTCTTC	CASSTTSAALNEQFF
NA	NA	TRBJ2-1	TRBV7-3	15	TGTGCCAGCAGCTTGTTTCCGGGGGCCTACAATGAGCAGTTCTTC	CASSLFPGAYNEQFF
NA	few	TRBJ1-3	TRBV6-5	15	TGTGCCAGCAGTTATGTCGGTCCATCTGGAAACACCATATATTTT	CASSYVGPSGNTIYF
NA	NA	TRBJ1-2	TRBV28	14	TGTGCCAGCAGTTTAGGGGACACAGCTTATGGCTACACCTTC	CASSLGDTAYGYTF
NA	NA	TRBJ2-1	TRBV7-9	11	TGTTCCAGCAGCCACGGGAATGAGCAGTTCTTC	CSSSHGNEQFF
NA	NA	TRBJ1-6	TRBV5-6	16	TGTGCCAGCAGCTTGGCGGGGAGGTCCTATAATTCACCCCTCCACTTT	CASSLAGRSYNSPLHF
TRBD2	NA	TRBJ2-3	TRBV9	18	TGTGCCAGCAGCGTGAATTCACGGACTAGCGAGAGCACAGATACGCAGTATTTT	CASSVNSRTSESTDTQYF
NA	NA	TRBJ1-2	TRBV5-8	13	TGTGCCTACCCTCGGACAGCCAACTATGGCTACACCTTC	CAYPRTANYGYTF
NA	NA	TRBJ2-7	TRBV27	11	TGTGCCAGCAGTCCGGGGGTGATCCTGTACTTC	CASSPGVILYF
NA	NA	TRBJ1-5	TRBV7-9	14	TGTGCCAGCAGCCCCAGGGGAAGCAATCAGCCCCAGCATTTT	CASSPRGSNQPQHF
NA	few	TRBJ1-2	TRBV29-1	11	TGCAGCGCGGACACCTCGGGTGGCTACACCTTC	CSADTSGGYTF
NA	NA	TRBJ1-1	TRBV6-6	11	TGTGCCAGCAGTAACAAGAATGAAGCTTTCTTT	CASSNKNEAFF
NA	NA	TRBJ1-5	TRBV4-1	15	NA	CALLGVGPGNQPQHF
NA	once	TRBJ2-7	TRBV11-2	15	TGTGCCAGCAGCTTAGACCGAACAGGCTCCTACGAGCAGTACTTC	CASSLDRTGSYEQYF
TRBD1	NA	TRBJ1-1	TRBV7-8	14	TGTGCCAGCATGCGCCGGGACAGTCTTAAAAAAGCTTTCTTT	CASMRRDSLKKAFF
NA	NA	TRBJ1-2	TRBV6-5	13	TGTGCCAGCACCCAAATAGACAGCTATGGCTACACCTTC	CASTQIDSYGYTF
NA	NA	TRBJ2-3	TRBV30	10	TGTGCCTGGGGCTCCTATACGCAGTATTTT	CAWGSYTQYF
NA	few	TRBJ1-6	TRBV13	15	TGTGCCAGCAGGGTCCCAGGTCGAAATAATTCACCCCTCCACTTT	CASRVPGRNNSPLHF
TRBD1	NA	TRBJ2-7	TRBV19	13	TGTGCCAGTAAAGGGGGACAGCCCTACGAGCAGTACTTC	CASKGGQPYEQYF
TRBD1	NA	TRBJ1-2	TRBV9	12	TGTGCCAGCAGCGCGGGACAGAATGGCTACACCTTC	CASSAGQNGYTF
NA	NA	TRBJ2-1	TRBV2	13	TGTGCCAGCAGTCAGGGAAAGGGGAATGAGCAGTTCTTC	CASSQGKGNEQFF
NA	NA	TRBJ2-7	TRBV7-9	16	TGTTCCAGCAGCCGTCGAAGGGTTGGACAGACCTACGAGCAGTACTTC	CSSSRRRVGQTYEQYF
NA	NA	TRBJ2-7	TRBV27	12	TGTGCCAGCAGTTTTTGGGGGGACGAGCAGTACTTC	CASSFWGDEQYF
NA	NA	TRBJ1-6	TRBV19	14	TGTGCCAGTAACGCGGGCGTGAACGGTTCACCCCTCCACTTT	CASNAGVNGSPLHF
NA	NA	TRBJ1-2	TRBV5-1	13	TGCGCCAGCAGTCAGGAGGGCCAGTATGGCTACACCTTC	CASSQEGQYGYTF
NA	NA	TRBJ2-5	TRBV2	11	TGTGCCAGCAGTGCTACAGAGACCCAGTACTTC	CASSATETQYF
NA	NA	TRBJ2-5	TRBV19	13	TGTGCCAGTAGTACACAAGACAAAGAGACCCAGTACTTC	CASSTQDKETQYF
NA	few	TRBJ2-5	TRBV7-7	14	TGTGCTAGCCAAAAGGAACGGGTCGAGGGGACCCAGTACTTC	CASQKERVEGTQYF
NA	NA	TRBJ1-1	TRBV7-6	16	TGTGCCAGCAGCGCCCGAGTTCGTGCGATGAACACTGAAGCTTTCTTT	CASSARVRAMNTEAFF
NA	few	TRBJ2-1	TRBV15	14	TGTGCCACCAGCAGAAGACAGATATACAATGAGCAGTTCTTC	CATSRRQIYNEQFF
NA	NA	TRBJ2-3	TRBV10-3	13	TGTGCCATCAGGGGAGAGGATACAGATACGCAGTATTTT	CAIRGEDTDTQYF
TRBD2	NA	TRBJ2-3	TRBV7-9	15	TGTGCCAGCAGCCTCAGGAGGGAGGGGACAGATACGCAGTATTTT	CASSLRREGTDTQYF
NA	NA	TRBJ2-1	TRBV18	16	TGTGCCAGCTCACCACTCCGGGCAGGGAAAAACAATGAGCAGTTCTTC	CASSPLRAGKNNEQFF
NA	NA	TRBJ1-2	TRBV19	12	TGTGCCAGTAGTGAGGGAGGGACCGGCTACACCTTC	CASSEGGTGYTF
NA	once	TRBJ1-3	TRBV30	14	TGTGCCTGGAGTGTGGGCACGAGCGGAAACACCATATATTTT	CAWSVGTSGNTIYF
TRBD1	NA	TRBJ1-1	TRBV2	14	TGTGCCAGCAGTCCTCTTGGACAGGGCACTGAAGCTTTCTTT	CASSPLGQGTEAFF
TRBD1	NA	TRBJ1-1	TRBV5-6	12	TGTGCCAGCAGCCAAGACAGGGGTCGAGCTTTCTTT	CASSQDRGRAFF
TRBD1	NA	TRBJ2-7	TRBV7-9	13	TGTGCCAGCAGCTGGGACAGCTCCTACGAGCAGTACTTC	CASSWDSSYEQYF
TRBD1	NA	TRBJ2-7	TRBV9	16	TGTGCCAGCAGCCCTTACACCGGGACAGGGGATGGCGAGCAGTACTTC	CASSPYTGTGDGEQYF
NA	NA	TRBJ2-5	TRBV6-6	13	TGTGCCAGCAGCCTACCAAACCAAGAGACCCAGTACTTC	CASSLPNQETQYF
TRBD1	NA	TRBJ1-2	TRBV10-3	14	TGTGCCATCAGTACGGACAGGGATAACTATGGCTACACCTTC	CAISTDRDNYGYTF
TRBD1	NA	TRBJ2-2	TRBV10-2	17	TGCGCCAGCAGTGAGTCAGGGACAGGGGGCGCGGCCGGGGAGCTGTTTTTT	CASSESGTGGAAGELFF
TRBD1	few	TRBJ2-6	TRBV5-1	17	TGCGCCAGCAGCGGATCGACAGGGGGGGCTGGGGCCAACGTCCTGACTTTC	CASSGSTGGAGANVLTF
NA	NA	TRBJ1-5	TRBV15	14	TGTGCCACCAGCAGACACAGGAGCAATCAGCCCCAGCATTTT	CATSRHRSNQPQHF